Shown below are 15 T cell receptor beta chains from a single sample sequenced in a study of response to subunit inactivated influenza vaccine. TCRdb reprocessed the RT-PCR reads via MiXCR and lists one record per CDR3 protein. In the table there are more than 500,000 distinct CDR3 sequences, around 11% of which are singletons. These data also featured in a second study, about T cells expressing NK-cell markers. This second study notes: It was by 5'RACE template switching with UMIs that TCR beta cDNA was made.

The starting material was PBMCs from blood, obtained on the day of vaccination. These receptors originate from a middle-aged man who received an inactivated influenza vaccine.

This clonotype was detected only a few times. The chain combines TRBV28 with TRBJ2-7; D is unclear. This CDR3 region has 13 residues. From germline, CDR1 is MDHEN and CDR2 SYDVKM. V lost 7 bases to trimming and J lost 6 bases, with 16 bases between them. This chain's CDR3 is CASTAPGPGEQYF. CDR3 coding DNA: TGTGCCAGCACCGCCCCGGGTCCTGGCGAGCAGTACTTC.

Ten or more counts support this clonotype. The chain links TRBV29-1 to TRBJ1-3; 8 bases map to TRBD1. The germline V gene has CDR1 SQVTM and CDR2 ANQGSEA. The CDR3 runs to 14 residues. The V and J ends lost 5 bases and 1 base, in that order; junction bases with no gene match: 4. This CDR3 is CSVRDRRSGNTIYF. Here the CDR3 DNA reads TGCAGCGTTCGGGACAGGCGATCTGGAAACACCATATATTTT.

This clonotype was detected a few times. The chain uses TRBV11-1 and TRBJ2-6; D may be TRBD1 (5 bases). The CDR3 spans 18 residues. Germline loops: CDR1 SGHAT, CDR2 FQDESV (reference sequence). Trimming removed 0 bases at V and 2 bases at J, with 14 bases between. The CDR3: CASSLATVNWPGANVLTF. Written as DNA, the CDR3 is TGTGCCAGCAGCTTAGCGACAGTAAACTGGCCTGGGGCCAACGTCCTGACTTTC.

This clonotype was observed a handful of times. The J gene is TRBJ2-1, the V gene TRBV6-5, with 9 bases identical to TRBD2. Germline-derived CDR1 and CDR2 are MNHEY and SVGAGI. Trimming cost V 4 bases and J 8 bases; bases outside gene matches: 15. The CDR3 covers 17 residues. The CDR3 nucleotides read TGTGCCAGCAGTTCACTTTTCTCAGCGGGGGGTTGGGATGAGCAGTTCTTC. It encodes CASSSLFSAGGWDEQFF.

The chain has TRBV20-1 and TRBJ2-1; 16 nucleotides align to TRBD2. In germline, CDR1 is DFQATT, CDR2 SNEGSKA (reference sequence). The CDR3 extends over 16 amino acids. The V and J ends lost 5 bases and 8 bases, in that order; junction bases with no gene match: 9. CDR3: CSAPGLAGGLKDEQFF. The CDR3, as DNA: TGCAGTGCTCCGGGACTAGCGGGAGGGCTTAAGGATGAGCAGTTCTTC.

This clonotype was detected many times. The chain employs TRBV11-3 and TRBJ2-3; D perhaps matches TRBD2 (5 bases). Trimming pared 0 bases from V and 9 bases from J, leaving 13 bases between. The V gene's germline CDR1 is SGHNT and CDR2 YENEEA. The CDR3 runs to 14 residues. CDR3 region: CASSLDSRGTTQYF. The DNA of the CDR3 is TGTGCCAGCAGCTTAGATTCTCGGGGAACGACGCAGTATTTT.

V usage is TRBV6-1 and J usage is TRBJ2-1, with 11 nucleotides matching TRBD1. The CDR3 extends over 15 amino acids. The trim removed 3 bases at V and 6 bases at J, leaving 4 bases unmatched. CDR1 and CDR2 from the germline V gene are MNHNS and SASEGT. CDR3 residues: CASSDGGTGGNEQFF. In DNA form, the CDR3 reads TGTGCCAGCAGTGATGGCGGGACAGGGGGCAATGAGCAGTTCTTC.

In regard to this clonotype: Relative to the germline gene, one junction end is altered; a read error may explain this. The rearrangement links TRBV7-7 to TRBJ1-3; D is uncertain. This CDR3 region has 14 residues. Germline assignment: CDR1 SSHAT and CDR2 FNYEAQ (reference sequence). The CDR3 DNA is TGTGCTAGCAGCGAACTTGGGGTCGGAGGCACCATATATTTT. Translated, it gives CASSELGVGGTIYF.

This chain links TRBV12-3 or TRBV12-4 with TRBJ2-3; weak D call: TRBD1 (5 bases). This CDR3 has 13 amino acids. Trimming left V 4 bases short and J 8 bases short, with 13 bases between. CDR3 coding DNA: TGTGCCAGCAGTTCAGGCAGGGCGGTTACGCAGTATTTT. Residues: CASSSGRAVTQYF.

This clonotype has just a few counts. V is TRBV5-1 and J is TRBJ2-6; 7 nucleotides align to TRBD1. This CDR3 spans 18 amino acids. In germline, CDR1 is SGHRS, CDR2 YFSETQ. V lost 0 bases and J lost 4; bases outside the gene matches: 10. The CDR3 protein is CASSLDGGQKPGANVLTF. The CDR3 nucleotides are TGCGCCAGCAGCTTGGATGGGGGACAGAAACCCGGGGCCAACGTCCTGACTTTC.

This clonotype was observed a few times. The V and J genes are TRBV4-2 and TRBJ2-5; D is unresolved. The CDR3 spans 18 residues. With 1 base removed from V and 5 bases from J, the gap between germline ends came to 23 bases. Germline V gene sequence: CDR1 LGHNA, CDR2 YNFKEQ. CDR3 bases: TGTGCCAGCAGCCAAGTAGCTCCCCAAAAGCAGCGTAGGGAGACCCAGTACTTC. This gives the protein CASSQVAPQKQRRETQYF.

This clonotype has at least ten counts. The chain is built from TRBV5-1 and TRBJ1-1; 7 bases match TRBD1. The CDR3 totals 16 residues. The V and J ends lost 4 bases and 5 bases, in that order; junction bases with no gene match: 14. Looked up from germline, CDR1 is SGHRS and CDR2 is YFSETQ. This CDR3 is CASSPPRQGVQTEAFF. CDR3 DNA: TGCGCCAGCAGCCCACCCAGACAGGGCGTTCAGACTGAAGCTTTCTTT.

This clonotype was detected a few times. The chain couples TRBV28 to TRBJ2-5; weak D call: TRBD2 (5 bases). Trimming pared 6 bases from V and 1 base from J, leaving 9 bases between. This CDR3 comprises 13 residues. Germline values: CDR1 MDHEN, CDR2 SYDVKM. CDR3 protein: CASSGLLQETQYF. The DNA for the CDR3 is TGTGCCAGCAGCGGACTGCTCCAAGAGACCCAGTACTTC. Looking up the rest from reference TRBV28 and TRBJ2-5 gives the full variable domain: DVKVTQSSRYLVKRTGEKVFLECVQDMDHENMFWYRQDPGLGLRLIYFSYDVKMKEKGDIPEGYSVSREKKERFSLILESASTNQTSMYLCASSGLLQETQYFGPGTRLLVL.

This clonotype has only a few counts. The chain uses TRBV12-3 or TRBV12-4 and TRBJ2-6; D unclear. V was cut by 7 bases and J by 2 bases, with 9 bases left in between. The CDR3 has 14 amino acids. CDR3 nucleotide sequence: TGTGCCAGCACCCAAGGGACTGGGGCCAACGTCCTGACTTTC. It is translated as CASTQGTGANVLTF.

This clonotype has only a few counts. The chain is built from TRBV19 and TRBJ2-7, with a possible D match to TRBD2 (6 bases). V was trimmed by 1 base and J by 2 bases, leaving 21 bases between them. This CDR3 region has 18 residues. Germline V gene sequence: CDR1 LNHDA, CDR2 SQIVND (reference sequence). CDR3 region: CASSIGAEGRDFTYEQYF. The DNA of the CDR3 is TGTGCCAGTAGTATAGGGGCCGAAGGCCGGGACTTTACCTACGAGCAGTACTTC.